A single sample gave rise to the 12 T cell receptor beta chains below, sequenced in a study of T-cell reconstitution after alpha-beta-depleted transplantation in children. Using unique molecular identifiers, the investigators prepared the TCRbeta library. TCRdb processed the PCR reads anew with MiXCR; each CDR3 protein has one entry. Here the sample spans approximately 98,000 distinct CDR3 sequences, around 6.4% being singletons. This sample comprised PBMCs, mostly from graft donor cells, obtained 360 days after TCRalphabeta/CD19-depleted stem cell transplant. The receptor source for this set is a male patient under 10 years old who had a stem cell transplant for acute lymphoblastic leukemia, so the T cells may come from the graft donor.

This clonotype was observed a handful of times. This sequence joins TRBV3-1 and TRBJ1-1, with a tentative D call TRBD1 (5 bases). Per the germline V gene, CDR1 is LGHDT and CDR2 is YNNKEL (reference sequence). The CDR3 covers 15 residues. The V gene lost 5 bases and the J gene lost 1 base, with 14 bases spanning the gap. The CDR3 DNA reads as TGTGCCAGCAGCTTGATGGGTCAGGGGAACACTGAAGCTTTCTTT. Its translation is CASSLMGQGNTEAFF. The variable domain in full, completed from reference TRBV3-1 and TRBJ1-1, reads DTAVSQTPKYLVTQMGNDKSIKCEQNLGHDTMYWYKQDSKKFLKIMFSYNNKELIINETVPNRFSPKSPDKAHLNLHINSLELGDSAVYFCASSLMGQGNTEAFFGQGTRLTVV.

This clonotype was seen a few times. This chain links TRBV5-1 with TRBJ2-2, with 9 positions matching TRBD1. Unmatched junction bases numbered 12, after V lost 0 bases and J lost 0 bases. The CDR3 is 20 residues long. Germline V lookup: CDR1 SGHRS, CDR2 YFSETQ. CDR3 nucleotide sequence: TGCGCCAGCAGCTTGGACCACAGGGGGCCATACTTCGCGAACACCGGGGAGCTGTTTTTT. Its protein is CASSLDHRGPYFANTGELFF.

This clonotype has ten or more counts. CDR3 residues: CASTRPGQGTRGTEAFF. For the CDR3, the DNA is TGTGCCAGCACCCGACCGGGACAGGGGACAAGAGGCACTGAAGCTTTCTTT. J is TRBJ1-1 and V is TRBV7-2; 10 bases fit TRBD1. In germline, CDR1 is SGHTA, CDR2 FQGNSA. V gave up 7 bases and J gave up 4 bases; unmatched junction bases: 15. The length of the CDR3 is 17 residues.

This clonotype was found a few times. This sequence joins TRBV9 and TRBJ1-2; D ambiguous. The V end was cut by 7 bases, the J end by 7 bases, with 11 bases between. The germline V gene has CDR1 SGDLS and CDR2 YYNGEE. The CDR3 contains 11 residues. CDR3 sequence reads: CASGGIAGYTF. CDR3 nucleotides: TGTGCCAGCGGAGGAATTGCTGGCTACACCTTC.

There are a few counts of this clonotype. The chain couples TRBV20-1 to TRBJ2-2; no clear D gene. The CDR3 totals 13 residues. Trimming pared 4 bases from V and 1 base from J, leaving 7 bases between. CDR1 and CDR2 from the germline V gene are DFQATT and SNEGSKA (reference sequence). The CDR3: CSAIRLNTGELFF. Here the CDR3 DNA reads TGCAGTGCTATAAGATTGAACACCGGGGAGCTGTTTTTT.

This clonotype showed up just a few times. This chain joins TRBV6-5 and TRBJ2-7, with 10 nucleotides matching TRBD1. The CDR3 runs to 14 residues. V gave up 6 bases and J gave up 7 bases; unmatched junction bases: 9. Germline V gives CDR1 MNHEY, CDR2 SVGAGI. The CDR3 region has the DNA TGTGCCAGCAGGCCCGGGACAGGGGAAGGTGAGCAGTACTTC. It specifies CASRPGTGEGEQYF.

This clonotype was seen at least ten times. This rearrangement joins TRBV9 to TRBJ1-1; D may be TRBD1 (5 bases). The V gene's germline CDR1 is SGDLS and CDR2 YYNGEE. The CDR3 loop spans 16 amino acids. V lost 0 bases, J lost 2 bases, and 14 bases lay in between. The CDR3 nucleotides are TGTGCCAGCAGCGTAGGACTGGGGGGTGTAAACACTGAAGCTTTCTTT. Its protein product is CASSVGLGGVNTEAFF.

In its sample, this clonotype was seen a few times. The J gene is TRBJ2-5, the V gene TRBV6-5; D is ambiguous. The CDR3 has 14 residues. Trimming left V 2 bases short and J 3 bases short, with 10 bases between. CDR1 and CDR2 (germline): MNHEY, SVGAGI. The CDR3 spells CASSYGSIEETQYF. For the CDR3, the DNA is TGTGCCAGCAGTTACGGGTCGATCGAAGAGACCCAGTACTTC.

This clonotype showed up many times. The chain uses TRBV27 and TRBJ2-1; D remains ambiguous. Trimming removed 7 bases from V and 6 bases from J, with 7 bases in between. There are 11 residues in the CDR3. Germline CDR1 MNHEY, CDR2 SMNVEV (reference sequence). The CDR3 is CASISGNEQFF. The CDR3 DNA sequence: TGTGCCAGCATTTCCGGCAATGAGCAGTTCTTC.

The rearrangement links TRBV6-5 to TRBJ1-1; no clear D. Germline CDR1 MNHEY, CDR2 SVGAGI. V was trimmed by 2 bases and J by 2 bases, leaving 3 bases between them. This CDR3 has 12 residues. The CDR3 loop is CASSYDNTEAFF. CDR3 sequence (DNA): TGTGCCAGCAGTTACGATAACACTGAAGCTTTCTTT.

This clonotype was seen ten or more times. The chain joins TRBV4-1 to TRBJ2-3; D gene ambiguous. Germline assignment: CDR1 MGHRA and CDR2 YSYEKL. V lost 3 bases to trimming and J lost 2 bases, with 33 bases between them. This CDR3 contains 22 residues. CDR3 loop: CASSHLLASTTALSTPTDTQYF. For the CDR3, the DNA is TGCGCCAGCAGCCATCTCCTCGCATCCACCACCGCCCTGAGCACCCCCACAGATACGCAGTATTTT.

This rearrangement joins TRBV5-6 to TRBJ2-5; D may match TRBD1 or TRBD2 (7 bases each). CDR3 size: 15 residues. V lost 7 bases to trimming and J lost 2 bases, with 18 bases between them. Germline V gene sequence: CDR1 SGHDT, CDR2 YYEEEE. The CDR3 region has the DNA TGTGCCAGCCAGGGGGGGCCCAGGGGACAAGAGACCCAGTACTTC. Its translation: CASQGGPRGQETQYF.